This T cell receptor beta chain was documented in a study of shared clonotypes between healthy human individuals (TCRdb year 2020). About the full investigation: A couple of women and a few men aged 18 to 49 years were included in the cohort. To increase sequencing depth and limit assay-specific biases, different laboratories used diverse techniques to prepare libraries and sequence TCR repertoires. Per donor, leukapheresis produced somewhere between about 0.9 and 9.5 billion PBMCs. To estimate repertoire size and how much clonotype sharing occurs between individuals, the study deeply sequenced the blood TCR repertoires of five healthy adults. For each donor, CD4 naive and CD4 memory were each given three plates, CD8 naive was given two plates, and CD8 memory was given one plate.

What the study reported, not specific to this receptor: Across four donors, around 5% of naive CD4, roughly 3.5% of naive CD8, about 2.3% of memory CD4, and roughly 0.41% of memory CD8 clonotypes were shared. Even with the large sequencing depth, rarefaction of the sorted-subset datasets indicated that sequencing was incomplete. Compared with non-shared clonotypes, the clonotypes found in all four sorted-subset donors had higher generation probabilities. Based on pairwise subsampling, the degree of clonotype sharing among donors was expected to be affected by sequencing depth. Sampling was restricted to blood, and TCR repertoires in tissues likely differ from the TCR repertoires found in blood. Naive subsets generally had larger estimated clonotype richness than memory subsets did. The genetic and exposure-history diversity represented was limited by the small number of donors.

Using the deep immunoSEQ assay, multiplex PCR amplified TCR CDR3 regions from genomic DNA. Genomic DNA extracted from each cell subset was distributed evenly over all wells of several immunoSEQ 96-well plates, and each plate served as one replicate. For sorted subsets, each replicate PCR was loaded with 200 ng genomic DNA, equivalent to 25,000 to 35,000 T cell genomes. Purified libraries were quantified with a Qubit 3.0 fluorometer, sized on a Bioanalyzer 2100, and re-quantified with the KAPA Library Quantification kit. Every immunoSEQ 96-well plate was sequenced on a separate single-read 150-cycle Illumina NextSeq 550 flow cell. In the source study's methods: The immunoSEQ output contained only junctional sequences without quality scores, so filtering could not match that applied to full-length reads. Sequences were annotated with PyIR, a Python wrapper for IgBLAST v1.9, and V/J genes and CDR3 were assigned using IMGT germline references. Reads with weak V/J assignments (E-value above 1e-6), missing CDR3, stop codons, out-of-frame junctions, or ambiguous translated residues were removed. A V3J clonotype was defined by an identical inferred V gene, J gene, and CDR3 amino acid sequence. Percentage overlap between repertoires was computed as shared unique clonotypes divided by the size of the smaller repertoire. Three approaches were used to assess repertoire richness: RTK rarefaction, the Chao1 estimator, and Recon v2.1 estimates of unobserved clonotypes. For all TCRbeta clonotypes obtained by the gDNA method from a handful of donors, generation probabilities were computed with OLGA. TCRdb limited this immuneACCESS table to in-frame rearrangements with V and J called. A share of clones is missing; checked studies link under half to unresolved V genes, and the rest is unexplained. V, J and clone size were drawn from that table, and D and trimming were deduced from the DNA. The sample profile shows a few hundred thousand clones; 50% to 75% of them were found once. The top ten hold 11% of the sample.

V is pruned by 5 bases and J by 7 bases, leaving 10 bases of the junction without a gene match. The germline V gene yields SGHTA for CDR1 and FQGNSA for CDR2. The CDR3 starts with the cysteine, ends with the phenylalanine, and has 15 residues. Only the CDR3 portion is preserved as DNA: 45 bases, with reading frame beginning at the first base. Donors were healthy HIV-negative adults with no recently reported acute infections or vaccinations. Every donor was a Caucasian adult residing in Nashville, Tennessee, USA. CD4+ T cells were enriched through magnetic negative selection, after which naive cells were positively selected on CD45RA and the remaining negative fraction served as the memory subset. Blood was collected by leukapheresis, and PBMCs were isolated by Ficoll-Histopaque density gradient centrifugation and then cryopreserved in liquid nitrogen vapor phase. Analytical flow cytometry was used to check the purity and quantity of every magnetically sorted T cell population. Genomic DNA was isolated from each sorted fraction and quantified by UV absorbance on a Nanodrop 2000c.

A word on this clone: Its binding antigen is unknown. There are no base qualities to consult, and no much larger clone falls within one base.

The V gene is TRBV7-2 and the J gene is TRBJ2-2; 7 middle bases align to TRBD1. Sequences were obtained from memory CD4+ T cells sorted from blood. The sample's cell subset or site label, decoded: CD45RA-negative fraction. The receptor was derived from a man under 40 in good health. The DNA sequence reads TGTGCCAGCAGCCTGGGACAGTTAATCCACGGGGAGCTGTTTTTT. Its product reads: CASSLGQLIHGELFF.